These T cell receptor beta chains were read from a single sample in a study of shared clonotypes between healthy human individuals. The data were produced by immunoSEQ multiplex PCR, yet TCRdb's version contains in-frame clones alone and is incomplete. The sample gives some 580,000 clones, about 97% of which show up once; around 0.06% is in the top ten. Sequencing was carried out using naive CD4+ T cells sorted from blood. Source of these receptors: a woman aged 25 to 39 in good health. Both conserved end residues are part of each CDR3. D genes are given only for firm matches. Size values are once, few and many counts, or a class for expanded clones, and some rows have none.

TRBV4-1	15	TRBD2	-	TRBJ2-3	CASSQVAGDSDTQYF	TGCGCCAGCAGCCAAGTAGCGGGAGACTCAGATACGCAGTATTTT
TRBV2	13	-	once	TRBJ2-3	CASSLEAPDTQYF	TGTGCCAGCAGTCTAGAGGCCCCAGATACGCAGTATTTT
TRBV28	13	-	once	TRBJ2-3	CASSSRPTDTQYF	TGTGCCAGCAGTTCCCGCCCCACAGATACGCAGTATTTT
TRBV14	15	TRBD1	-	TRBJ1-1	CASSQDDRVNTEAFF	TGTGCCAGCAGCCAAGATGACAGGGTGAACACTGAAGCTTTCTTT
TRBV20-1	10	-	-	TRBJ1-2	CSAGTLGYTF	TGCAGTGCTGGGACCCTAGGCTACACCTTC
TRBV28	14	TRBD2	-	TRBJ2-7	CASRRPGTSLEQYF	TGTGCCAGCAGACGCCCCGGGACTAGCCTCGAGCAGTACTTC
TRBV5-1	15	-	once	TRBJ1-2	CASSLYGRDVYGYTF	TGCGCCAGCAGCCTATATGGCCGGGACGTCTATGGCTACACCTTC
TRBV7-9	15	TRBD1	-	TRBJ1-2	CASSYGDSLSYGYTF	TGTGCCAGCAGCTACGGGGACAGTCTATCCTATGGCTACACCTTC
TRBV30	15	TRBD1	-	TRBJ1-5	CAWSTDREYGQPQHF	TGTGCCTGGAGTACCGACAGGGAGTACGGTCAGCCCCAGCATTTT
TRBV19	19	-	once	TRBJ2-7	CASSMGTGLANRLKYEQYF	TGTGCCAGTAGTATGGGAACGGGGCTAGCAAATCGGTTGAAGTACGAGCAGTACTTC
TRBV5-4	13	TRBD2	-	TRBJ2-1	CASSWERGNEQFF	TGTGCCAGCAGCTGGGAGCGGGGGAATGAGCAGTTCTTC
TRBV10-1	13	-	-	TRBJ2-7	CAHKDTVAIEQYF	TGCGCCCACAAGGACACCGTCGCTATAGAGCAGTACTTC
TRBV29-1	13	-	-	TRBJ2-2	CSVAPDSTGELFF	TGCAGCGTTGCTCCCGACAGCACCGGGGAGCTGTTTTTT
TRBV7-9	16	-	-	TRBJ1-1	CASSLGQGLMNTEAFF	TGTGCCAGCAGCTTAGGGCAGGGGCTCATGAACACTGAAGCTTTCTTT
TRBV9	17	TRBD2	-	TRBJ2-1	CASSPRGGSGRPGEQFF	TGTGCCAGCAGCCCTCGAGGGGGTAGCGGGAGGCCCGGTGAGCAGTTCTTC
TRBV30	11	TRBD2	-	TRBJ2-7	CAGGGTYEQYF	TGTGCCGGCGGGGGGACCTACGAGCAGTACTTC
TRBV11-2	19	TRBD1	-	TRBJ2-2	CASSLAFWGGTGDTGELFF	TGTGCCAGCAGCTTAGCTTTTTGGGGCGGGACAGGGGACACCGGGGAGCTGTTTTTT
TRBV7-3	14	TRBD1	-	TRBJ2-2	CASSSGQDTGELFF	TGTGCCAGCAGCTCTGGACAGGACACCGGGGAGCTGTTTTTT
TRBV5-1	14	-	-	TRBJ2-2	CASSLSTGPGELFF	TGCGCCAGCAGCTTGTCCACAGGGCCCGGGGAGCTGTTTTTT
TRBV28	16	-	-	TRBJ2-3	CASSLGSISAVDTQYF	TGTGCCAGCAGTTTAGGCTCCATAAGTGCGGTAGATACGCAGTATTTT
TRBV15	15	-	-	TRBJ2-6	CATSRDRSGANVLTF	TGTGCCACCAGCAGAGATCGCTCTGGGGCCAACGTCCTGACTTTC
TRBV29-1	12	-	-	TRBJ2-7	CSVRLRTYEQYF	TGCAGCGTCAGGCTACGCACCTACGAGCAGTACTTC
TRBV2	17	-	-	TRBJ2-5	CASRTISTRGIRETQYF	TGTGCCAGCAGAACCATCTCAACCCGGGGGATAAGGGAGACCCAGTACTTC
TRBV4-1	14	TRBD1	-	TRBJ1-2	CASSQPTGTYGYTF	TGCGCCAGCAGCCAACCGACAGGGACCTATGGCTACACCTTC
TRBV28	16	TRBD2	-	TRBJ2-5	CASSFRSGRAGKTQYF	TGTGCCAGCAGTTTCCGGAGCGGGAGGGCCGGAAAGACCCAGTACTTC
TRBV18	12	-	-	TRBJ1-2	CASRPDGGGYTF	TGTGCCAGCCGACCGGATGGGGGCGGCTACACCTTC
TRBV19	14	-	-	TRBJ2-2	CAASAGQYTGELFF	TGTGCCGCCAGCGCGGGGCAATATACCGGGGAGCTGTTTTTT
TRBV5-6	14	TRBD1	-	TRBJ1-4	CASSSRGSNEKLFF	TGTGCCAGCAGCTCCAGGGGGTCTAATGAAAAACTGTTTTTT
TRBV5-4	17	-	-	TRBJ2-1	CAISPKSVGRHFNEQFF	TGTGCCATCTCCCCCAAAAGCGTCGGTAGACATTTCAATGAGCAGTTCTTC
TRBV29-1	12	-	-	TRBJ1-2	CSVEVGLGGYTF	TGCAGCGTTGAGGTAGGGCTTGGTGGCTACACCTTC
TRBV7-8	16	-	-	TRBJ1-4	CASSLVIPRDNEKLFF	TGTGCCAGCAGCTTAGTTATCCCCAGGGATAATGAAAAACTGTTTTTT
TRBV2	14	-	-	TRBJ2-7	CASRGTSLVLEQYF	TGTGCCAGCAGGGGGACTTCCCTCGTACTAGAGCAGTACTTC
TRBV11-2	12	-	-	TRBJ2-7	CASSFLLDEQYF	TGTGCCAGCAGCTTCCTCCTCGACGAGCAGTACTTC
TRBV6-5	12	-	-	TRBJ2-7	CASTNSAYEQYF	TGTGCCAGCACCAACAGTGCCTACGAGCAGTACTTC
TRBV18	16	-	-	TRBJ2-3	CASSPPGKLGTDTQYF	TGTGCCAGCTCACCACCCGGAAAACTGGGAACAGATACGCAGTATTTT
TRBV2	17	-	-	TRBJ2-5	CASSDQNRLRRKETQYF	TGTGCCAGCAGTGACCAAAACAGGCTCCGGCGTAAAGAGACCCAGTACTTC
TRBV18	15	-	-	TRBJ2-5	CASSPGTPLEETQYF	TGTGCCAGCTCACCCGGGACACCCTTGGAAGAGACCCAGTACTTC
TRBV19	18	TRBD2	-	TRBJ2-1	CASSLTGRTSGPYNEQFF	TGTGCCAGTAGCCTGACAGGTAGAACTAGCGGGCCCTACAATGAGCAGTTCTTC
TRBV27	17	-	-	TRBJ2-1	CASRREYTLGPYNEQFF	TGTGCCAGCAGGAGGGAATACACCCTTGGGCCCTACAATGAGCAGTTCTTC
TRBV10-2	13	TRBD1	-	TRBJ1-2	CASSGDRGAGYTF	TGCGCCAGCAGCGGGGACAGGGGGGCCGGCTACACCTTC
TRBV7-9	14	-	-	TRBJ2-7	CASSRDRDLYEQYF	TGTGCCAGCAGCCGGGACCGGGATCTTTACGAGCAGTACTTC
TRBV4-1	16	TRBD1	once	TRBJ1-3	CASDEDGTVGGNTIYF	TGCGCCAGCGATGAGGACGGGACAGTCGGTGGAAACACCATATATTTT